This TCR beta chain appears in the sequencing data of a study of blood T cell repertoires in COVID-19. The CDR3 covers 12 residues. Germline lookup yields CDR1 MNHEY and CDR2 SVGAGI. Trimming left V 8 bases short and J 0 bases short, with 8 bases between. Sequenced by immunoSEQ multiplex PCR; TCRdb stores in-frame clones only, minus some. The sample has about 78,000 clones; under 85% are singletons. The chain employs TRBV6-5 and TRBJ2-7, with D uncertain. The sample comprised peripheral blood. This receptor was identified in a human donor in a cohort sampled during active COVID-19. CDR3 amino acids: CASGRNSYEQYF. The CDR3 DNA is TGTGCCAGCGGCCGCAACTCCTACGAGCAGTACTTC.